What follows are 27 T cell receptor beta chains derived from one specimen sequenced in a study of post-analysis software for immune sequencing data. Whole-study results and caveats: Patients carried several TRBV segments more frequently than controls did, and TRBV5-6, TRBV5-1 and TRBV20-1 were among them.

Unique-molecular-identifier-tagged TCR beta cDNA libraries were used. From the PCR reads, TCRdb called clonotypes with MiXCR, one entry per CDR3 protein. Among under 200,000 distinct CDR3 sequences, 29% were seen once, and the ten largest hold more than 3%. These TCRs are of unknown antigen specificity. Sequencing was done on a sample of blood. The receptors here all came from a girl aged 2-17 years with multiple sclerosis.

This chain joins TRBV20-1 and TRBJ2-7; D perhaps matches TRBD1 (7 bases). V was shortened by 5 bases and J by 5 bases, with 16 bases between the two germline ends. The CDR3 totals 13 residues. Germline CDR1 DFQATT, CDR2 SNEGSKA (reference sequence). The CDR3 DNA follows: TGCAGTGCTGCGGGACAGAAACCAAACGAGCAGTACTTC. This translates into CSAAGQKPNEQYF.

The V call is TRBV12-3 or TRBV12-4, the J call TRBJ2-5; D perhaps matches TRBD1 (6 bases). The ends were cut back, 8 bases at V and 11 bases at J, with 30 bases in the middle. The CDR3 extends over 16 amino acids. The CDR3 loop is CASQDSQGGGYNEQYF. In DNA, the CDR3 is TGTGCCAGCCAGGACTCGCAGGGTGGGGGCTACAATGAGCAGTACTTC.

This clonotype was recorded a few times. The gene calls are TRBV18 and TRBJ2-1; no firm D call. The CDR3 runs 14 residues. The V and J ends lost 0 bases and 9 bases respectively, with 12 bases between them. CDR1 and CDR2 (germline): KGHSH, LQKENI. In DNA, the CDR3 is TGTGCCAGCTCACCACCGGCCTACTTGGGTGAGCAGTTCTTC. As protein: CASSPPAYLGEQFF.

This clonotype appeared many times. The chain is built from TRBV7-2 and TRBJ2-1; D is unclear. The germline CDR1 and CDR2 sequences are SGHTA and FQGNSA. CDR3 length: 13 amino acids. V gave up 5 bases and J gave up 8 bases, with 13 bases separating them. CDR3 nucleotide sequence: TGTGCCAGCAGCCCGGGCCTAGGGTATGAGCAGTTCTTC. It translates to CASSPGLGYEQFF.

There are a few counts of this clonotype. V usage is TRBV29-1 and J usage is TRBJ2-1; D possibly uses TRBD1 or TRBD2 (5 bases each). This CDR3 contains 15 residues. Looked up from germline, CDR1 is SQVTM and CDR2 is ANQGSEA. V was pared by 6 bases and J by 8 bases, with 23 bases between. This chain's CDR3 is CSVVPGAGLSYEQFF. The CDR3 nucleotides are TGCAGCGTGGTCCCCGGGGCAGGGTTGAGCTATGAGCAGTTCTTC.

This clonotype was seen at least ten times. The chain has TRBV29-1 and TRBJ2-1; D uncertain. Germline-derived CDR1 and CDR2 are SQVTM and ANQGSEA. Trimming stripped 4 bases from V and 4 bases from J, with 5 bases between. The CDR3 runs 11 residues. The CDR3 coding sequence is TGCAGCGTTGGAGATTACAATGAGCAGTTCTTC. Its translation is CSVGDYNEQFF.

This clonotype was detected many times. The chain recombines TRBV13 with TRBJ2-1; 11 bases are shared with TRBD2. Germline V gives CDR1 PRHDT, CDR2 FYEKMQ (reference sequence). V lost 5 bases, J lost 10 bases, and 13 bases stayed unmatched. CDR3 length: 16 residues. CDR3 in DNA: TGTGCCAGCAGCCTAGTGTTAGCGGGGGGGCCCTACGAGCAGTTCTTC. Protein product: CASSLVLAGGPYEQFF.

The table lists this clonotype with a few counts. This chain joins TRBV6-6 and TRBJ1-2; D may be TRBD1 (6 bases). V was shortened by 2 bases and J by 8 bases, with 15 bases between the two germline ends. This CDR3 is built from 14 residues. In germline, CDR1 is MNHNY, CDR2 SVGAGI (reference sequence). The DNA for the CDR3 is TGTGCCAGCAGTTACGAGGCGGGGGCCCGGGGCTACACCTTC. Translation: CASSYEAGARGYTF.

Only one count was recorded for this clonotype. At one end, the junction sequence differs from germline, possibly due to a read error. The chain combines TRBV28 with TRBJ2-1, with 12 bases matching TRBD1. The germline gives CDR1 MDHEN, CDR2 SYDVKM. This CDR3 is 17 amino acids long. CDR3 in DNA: TGTGCCAGCAGTTCATCCGGGACAGGGGGCGGACGCAATGAGCAGCTCTTC. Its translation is CASSSSGTGGGRNEQLF.

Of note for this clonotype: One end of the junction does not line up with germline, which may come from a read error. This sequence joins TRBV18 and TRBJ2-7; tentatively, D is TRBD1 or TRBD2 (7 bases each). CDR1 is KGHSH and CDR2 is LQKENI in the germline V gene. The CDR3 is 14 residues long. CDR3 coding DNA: TGTGGCAGCTCACCCTCGCAGGGGGGGTACGAGCAGTACTTC. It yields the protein CGSSPSQGGYEQYF.

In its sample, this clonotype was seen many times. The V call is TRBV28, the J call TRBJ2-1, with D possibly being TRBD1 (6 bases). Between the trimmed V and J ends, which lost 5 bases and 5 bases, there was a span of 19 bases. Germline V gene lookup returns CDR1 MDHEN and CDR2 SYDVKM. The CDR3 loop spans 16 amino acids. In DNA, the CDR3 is TGTGCCAGCAGTCCACTCTCAGGGGTCCGCGACAATGAGCAGTTCTTC. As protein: CASSPLSGVRDNEQFF.

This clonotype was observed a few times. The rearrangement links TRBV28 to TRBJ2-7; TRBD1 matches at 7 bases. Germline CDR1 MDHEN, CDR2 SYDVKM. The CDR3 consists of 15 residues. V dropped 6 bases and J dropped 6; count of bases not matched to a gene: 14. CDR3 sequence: CASSSDRDRRPEQYF. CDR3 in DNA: TGTGCCAGCAGCTCCGATCGGGACAGAAGACCCGAGCAGTACTTC.

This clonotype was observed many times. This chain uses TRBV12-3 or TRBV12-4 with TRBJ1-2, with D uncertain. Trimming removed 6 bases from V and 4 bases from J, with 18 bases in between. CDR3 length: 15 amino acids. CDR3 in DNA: TGTGCCAGCAGCCCACAGCCCGGGCATCGCTATGGCTACACCTTC. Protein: CASSPQPGHRYGYTF.

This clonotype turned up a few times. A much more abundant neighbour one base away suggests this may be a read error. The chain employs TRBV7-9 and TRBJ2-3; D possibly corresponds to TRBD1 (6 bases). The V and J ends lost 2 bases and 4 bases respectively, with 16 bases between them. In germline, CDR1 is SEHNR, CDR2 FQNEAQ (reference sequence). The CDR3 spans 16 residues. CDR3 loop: CASSLSPGVVADTQYF. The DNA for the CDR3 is TGTGCCAGCAGCTTATCTCCAGGGGTGGTAGCAGATACGCAGTATTTT.

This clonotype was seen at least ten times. The CDR3 coding sequence is TGCGCCAGCAGCTTGCTAACTAGCGGGGAGGATACGCAGTATTTT. Its translation is CASSLLTSGEDTQYF. The rearrangement joins TRBV5-1 to TRBJ2-3; 10 bases map to TRBD2. Germline assignment: CDR1 SGHRS and CDR2 YFSETQ. The CDR3 has 15 residues. V was clipped by 1 base and J by 6 bases; unmatched bases: 5.

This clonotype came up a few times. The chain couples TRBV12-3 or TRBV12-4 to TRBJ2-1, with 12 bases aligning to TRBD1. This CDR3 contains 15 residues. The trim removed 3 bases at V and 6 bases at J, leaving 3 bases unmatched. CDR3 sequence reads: CASSFRDRGLNEQFF. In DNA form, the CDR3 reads TGTGCCAGCAGTTTCCGGGACAGGGGGCTCAATGAGCAGTTCTTC.

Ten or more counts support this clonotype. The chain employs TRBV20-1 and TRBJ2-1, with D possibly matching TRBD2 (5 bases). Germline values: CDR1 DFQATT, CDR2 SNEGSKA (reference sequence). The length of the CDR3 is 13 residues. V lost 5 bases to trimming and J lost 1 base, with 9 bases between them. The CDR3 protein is CSAPRGSYNEQFF. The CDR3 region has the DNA TGCAGTGCTCCCCGGGGATCCTACAATGAGCAGTTCTTC.

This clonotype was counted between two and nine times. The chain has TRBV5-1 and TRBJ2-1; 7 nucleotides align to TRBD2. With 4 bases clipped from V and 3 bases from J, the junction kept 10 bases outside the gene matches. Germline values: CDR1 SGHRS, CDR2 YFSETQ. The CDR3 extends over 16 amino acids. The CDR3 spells CASSGVATSSYNEQFF. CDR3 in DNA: TGCGCCAGCAGCGGGGTAGCGACTAGCAGCTACAATGAGCAGTTCTTC.

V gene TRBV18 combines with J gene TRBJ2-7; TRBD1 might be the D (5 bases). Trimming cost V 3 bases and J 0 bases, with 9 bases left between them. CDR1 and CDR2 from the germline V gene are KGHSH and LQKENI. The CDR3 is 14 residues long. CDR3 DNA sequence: TGTGCCAGCTCACCCGACAGCAGCTCCTACGAGCAGTACTTC. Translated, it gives CASSPDSSSYEQYF.

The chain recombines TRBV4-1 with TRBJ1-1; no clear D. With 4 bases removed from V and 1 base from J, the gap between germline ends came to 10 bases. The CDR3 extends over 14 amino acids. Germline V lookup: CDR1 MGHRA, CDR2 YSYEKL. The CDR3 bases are TGCGCCAGCAGCCGGATCGCGCCGAACACTGAAGCTTTCTTT. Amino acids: CASSRIAPNTEAFF.

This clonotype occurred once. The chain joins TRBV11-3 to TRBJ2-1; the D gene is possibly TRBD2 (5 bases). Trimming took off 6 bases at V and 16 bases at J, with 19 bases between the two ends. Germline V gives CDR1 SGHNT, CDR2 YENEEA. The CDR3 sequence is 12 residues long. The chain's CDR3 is CASSLGGKVHFF. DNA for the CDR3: TGTGCCAGCAGTCTAGGAGGAAAGGTACACTTCTTC. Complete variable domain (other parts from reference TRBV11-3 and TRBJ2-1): EAGVVQSPRYKIIEKKQPVAFWCNPISGHNTLYWYLQNLGQGPELLIRYENEEAVDDSQLPKDRFSAERLKGVDSTLKIQPAELGDSAVYLCASSLGGKVHFFGPGTRLTVL.

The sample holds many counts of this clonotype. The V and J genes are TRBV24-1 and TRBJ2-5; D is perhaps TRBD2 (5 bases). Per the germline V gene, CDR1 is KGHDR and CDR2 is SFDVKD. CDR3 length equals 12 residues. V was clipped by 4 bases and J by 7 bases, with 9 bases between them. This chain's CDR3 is CATSDTGGTQYF. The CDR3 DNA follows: TGTGCCACCAGTGACACTGGAGGGACCCAGTACTTC.

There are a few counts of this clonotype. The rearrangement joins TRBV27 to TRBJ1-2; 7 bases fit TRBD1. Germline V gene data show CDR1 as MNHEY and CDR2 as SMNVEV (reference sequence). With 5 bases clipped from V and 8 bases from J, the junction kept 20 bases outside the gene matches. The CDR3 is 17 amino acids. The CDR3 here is CASSPAPGQPRGKGYTF. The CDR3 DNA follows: TGTGCCAGCAGTCCCGCCCCGGGACAGCCGCGGGGAAAAGGCTACACCTTC.

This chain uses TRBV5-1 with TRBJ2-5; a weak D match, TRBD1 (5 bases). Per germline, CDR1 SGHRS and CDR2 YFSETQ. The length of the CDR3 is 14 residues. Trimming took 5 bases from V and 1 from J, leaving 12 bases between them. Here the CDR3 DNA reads TGCGCCAGCAGACCTGACAGCAGCCAAGAGACCCAGTACTTC. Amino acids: CASRPDSSQETQYF.

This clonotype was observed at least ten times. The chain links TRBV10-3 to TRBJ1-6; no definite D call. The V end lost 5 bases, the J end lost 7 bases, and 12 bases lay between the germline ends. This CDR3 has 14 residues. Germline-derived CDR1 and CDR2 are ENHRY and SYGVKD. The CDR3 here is CAISQVYRNSPLHF. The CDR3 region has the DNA TGTGCCATCAGTCAAGTCTATAGAAATTCACCCCTCCACTTT.

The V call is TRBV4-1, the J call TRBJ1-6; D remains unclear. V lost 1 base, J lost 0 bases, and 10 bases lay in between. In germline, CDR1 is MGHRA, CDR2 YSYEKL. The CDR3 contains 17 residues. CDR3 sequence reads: CASSQVLGSSYNSPLHF. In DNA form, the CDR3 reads TGCGCCAGCAGCCAAGTCTTAGGGAGCTCCTATAATTCACCCCTCCACTTT.

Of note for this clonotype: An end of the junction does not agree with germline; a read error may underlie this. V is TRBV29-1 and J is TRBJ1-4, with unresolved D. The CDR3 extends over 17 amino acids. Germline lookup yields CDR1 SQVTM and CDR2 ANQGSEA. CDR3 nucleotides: TGCAGCTTCTCCGGAGCTCAAGGGTCGCCAACTAATGAAAAACGGTTTTTT. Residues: CSFSGAQGSPTNEKRFF.